The 31 T cell receptor beta chains in this list originate from one sample, sequenced in a study of cytomegalovirus exposure and HLA in healthy donors. TCRdb keeps only in-frame clones here, not all; method: immunoSEQ multiplex PCR. The table shows about 110,000 clones, with approximately 86% occurring only once. The sequenced sample was PBMCs. These receptor sequences come from a young woman in good health and CMV-seronegative.

V is TRBV10-3 and J is TRBJ1-1; TRBD1 agrees at 7 bases. Trimming at V came to 4 bases and at J to 0 bases, leaving 8 bases not matched to a gene. This CDR3 contains 16 residues. The V gene's germline CDR1 is ENHRY and CDR2 SYGVKD. The CDR3 is CAISGLGQSLNTEAFF. The CDR3 nucleotides read TGTGCCATCAGTGGATTGGGACAGTCCCTGAACACTGAAGCTTTCTTT.

This sequence joins TRBV11-2 and TRBJ2-7; D is unresolved. Germline CDR1 SGHAT, CDR2 FQNNGV. The CDR3 is made up of 15 amino acids. Trimming shortened V by 2 bases and J by 0 bases, and 11 bases separated the two germline ends. The CDR3 sequence is CASSLNTFTSYEQYF. CDR3 DNA: TGTGCCAGCAGCTTAAATACATTTACCTCCTACGAGCAGTACTTC.

The rearrangement links TRBV18 to TRBJ2-1, with TRBD2 as a possible D gene (5 bases). CDR1 and CDR2 from the germline V gene are KGHSH and LQKENI. V shed 3 bases and J shed 7 bases, with 13 bases lying between them. The CDR3 sequence is 14 residues long. Here the CDR3 reads CASSPLTPGNEQFF. The DNA of the CDR3 is TGTGCCAGCTCACCCCTTACGCCGGGGAATGAGCAGTTCTTC.

V and J are TRBV2 and TRBJ1-2, with 10 bases fitting TRBD1. Germline V gene sequence: CDR1 SNHLY, CDR2 FYNNEI. With 5 bases clipped from V and 8 bases from J, the junction kept 8 bases outside the gene matches. The CDR3 consists of 14 residues. CDR3 DNA: TGTGCCAGCAGTCGTGGGACAGGGGAGTGGGGCTACACCTTC. This encodes CASSRGTGEWGYTF.

CDR3 nucleotide sequence: TGTGCAAGTCGCCGGACTAGCGGTATACAAGAGACCCAGTACTTC. Its protein is CASRRTSGIQETQYF. V usage is TRBV12-2 and J usage is TRBJ2-5; the D call TRBD2 from the table was never checked on the DNA. TRBV12-2 is a documented pseudogene. The CDR3 sequence is 15 residues long.

The rearrangement links TRBV30 to TRBJ2-3; 10 nucleotides line up with TRBD1. J was trimmed by 3 bases and V by 7 bases; bases with no gene match: 7. From germline, CDR1 is GTSNPN and CDR2 SVGIG (reference sequence). This CDR3 is 14 amino acids long. The CDR3 DNA is TGTGCCTCCCGGGACAGGGGACGGACAGATACGCAGTATTTT. Protein: CASRDRGRTDTQYF.

J is TRBJ1-1 and V is TRBV4-1; D not resolved. The CDR3 is 12 residues long. Per the germline V gene, CDR1 is MGHRA and CDR2 is YSYEKL. The V end lost 1 base, the J end lost 2 bases, and 2 bases lay between the germline ends. The CDR3 bases are TGCGCCAGCAGCCAAGCTAACACTGAAGCTTTCTTT. It is translated as CASSQANTEAFF.

The chain carries TRBV2 and TRBJ2-1, with 9 bases matching TRBD2. There are 13 residues in the CDR3. V trimming: 2 bases; J trimming: 10 bases; junction bases outside the gene matches: 3. Germline V CDR1 and CDR2: SNHLY, FYNNEI. The CDR3: CASSERLAGEQFF. The CDR3 DNA is TGTGCCAGCAGTGAAAGGCTAGCGGGAGAGCAGTTCTTC.

The chain carries TRBV6-5 and TRBJ1-2, with D possibly matching TRBD1 (5 bases). Looked up from germline, CDR1 is MNHEY and CDR2 is SVGAGI. The CDR3 consists of 14 residues. The V end lost 0 bases, the J end lost 2 bases, and 7 bases lay between the germline ends. The CDR3 is CASSYSPGNYGYTF. CDR3 bases: TGTGCCAGCAGTTACTCGCCAGGGAACTATGGCTACACCTTC.

This chain connects TRBV7-9 to TRBJ1-1; D might be TRBD1 (6 bases). CDR1 SEHNR and CDR2 FQNEAQ come from the germline V gene (reference sequence). V was cut by 3 bases and J by 7 bases, with 12 bases left in between. This CDR3 is 13 amino acids long. The CDR3 DNA sequence: TGTGCCAGCAGCTTTGTCGCGACAGGTGAAGCTTTCTTT. As protein: CASSFVATGEAFF.

This chain links TRBV15 with TRBJ1-6, with a weak D call TRBD1 (5 bases). The germline gives CDR1 LNHNV, CDR2 YYDKDF (reference sequence). The CDR3 spans 16 residues. With 0 bases removed from V and 5 bases from J, the gap between germline ends came to 11 bases. CDR3 loop: CATSRERGGHNSPLHF. The CDR3 coding sequence is TGTGCCACCAGCAGAGAAAGGGGAGGTCATAATTCACCCCTCCACTTT.

The chain employs TRBV5-6 and TRBJ1-2; 7 bases match TRBD1. The germline CDR1 and CDR2 sequences are SGHDT and YYEEEE. This CDR3 has 15 amino acids. Trimming cost V 4 bases and J 0 bases; bases outside gene matches: 6. The CDR3 is CASSPWDRPNYGYTF. The CDR3 nucleotides read TGTGCCAGCAGCCCATGGGACAGACCTAACTATGGCTACACCTTC. Full variable domain (rest looked up from reference TRBV5-6 and TRBJ1-2): DAGVTQSPTHLIKTRGQQVTLRCSPKSGHDTVSWYQQALGQGPQFIFQYYEEEERQRGNFPDRFSGHQFPNYSSELNVNALLLGDSALYLCASSPWDRPNYGYTFGSGTRLTVV.

The V and J genes are TRBV4-1 and TRBJ2-7; D gene ambiguous. Per the germline V gene, CDR1 is MGHRA and CDR2 is YSYEKL. V dropped 0 bases and J dropped 4 bases, with 7 bases sitting between them. The CDR3 has 13 residues. DNA of the CDR3: TGCGCCAGCAGCCAAGATCGAGAGTACGAGCAGTACTTC. Its translation: CASSQDREYEQYF.

The chain couples TRBV19 to TRBJ2-6, with TRBD2 identical over 7 bases. Germline trimming cut 6 bases from V and 4 bases from J; bases unmatched to any gene: 9. CDR3 size: 16 residues. The germline CDR1 and CDR2 sequences are LNHDA and SQIVND (reference sequence). CDR3 residues: CASSRRGGDGANVLTF. DNA for the CDR3: TGTGCCAGTAGCCGGCGGGGAGGGGACGGGGCCAACGTCCTGACTTTC.

This chain joins TRBV2 and TRBJ1-2, with 7 bases matching TRBD1. The ends lost 6 bases at V and 5 bases at J; junction bases unmatched: 12. CDR1 SNHLY and CDR2 FYNNEI come from the germline V gene. This CDR3 spans 15 amino acids. The CDR3 sequence: CASSFRQGPPYGYTF. The CDR3 nucleotides are TGTGCCAGCAGCTTCCGACAGGGCCCTCCTTATGGCTACACCTTC.

V usage is TRBV7-8 and J usage is TRBJ2-5; maybe TRBD2 (7 bases). Between the trimmed V and J ends, which lost 2 bases and 4 bases, there was a span of 11 bases. Germline V gene lookup returns CDR1 SGHVS and CDR2 FQNEAQ. This CDR3 is built from 14 residues. In DNA form, the CDR3 reads TGTGCCAGCAGCTTACGGGGGGCCGGAGAGACCCAGTACTTC. Amino acid sequence: CASSLRGAGETQYF.

This CDR3 is CAWSLRGRTGNTEAFF. Written as DNA, the CDR3 is TGTGCCTGGAGTCTCAGGGGGCGGACAGGGAACACTGAAGCTTTCTTT. V and J are TRBV30 and TRBJ1-1; 8 positions agree with TRBD1. CDR3 length: 16 residues. Germline V gene lookup returns CDR1 GTSNPN and CDR2 SVGIG (reference sequence). With 2 bases clipped from V and 1 base from J, the junction kept 9 bases outside the gene matches.

The chain uses TRBV6-1 and TRBJ1-2; D ambiguous. Germline CDR1 and CDR2: MNHNS and SASEGT. V gave up 8 bases and J gave up 0 bases, with 10 bases separating them. The CDR3 extends over 13 amino acids. The CDR3 sequence is CASVSVTNYGYTF. CDR3 nucleotides: TGTGCCAGCGTTTCGGTAACTAACTATGGCTACACCTTC.

The rearrangement joins TRBV15 to TRBJ1-5, with D maybe TRBD1 (5 bases). V was cut by 0 bases and J by 7 bases, with 22 bases left in between. This CDR3 is 18 amino acids long. Germline CDR1 LNHNV, CDR2 YYDKDF (reference sequence). The CDR3 DNA sequence: TGTGCCACCAGCAGAGAGGGCGCCGGGGGTCCCGGGTACCAGCCCCAGCATTTT. This sequence encodes CATSREGAGGPGYQPQHF.

This CDR3 reads CASRQDGVDTGELFF. CDR3 bases: TGTGCCAGCCGTCAGGACGGGGTGGACACCGGGGAGCTGTTTTTT. This sequence joins TRBV19 and TRBJ2-2, with a weak D call TRBD2 (5 bases). Germline V gene data show CDR1 as LNHDA and CDR2 as SQIVND (reference sequence). Deletions cut 9 bases from V and 3 bases from J, with 17 bases between. This CDR3 spans 15 amino acids.

This clone has just a few counts. The chain links TRBV2 to TRBJ1-5; D is unclear. The CDR3 has 17 residues. V was clipped by 0 bases and J by 1 base, with 13 bases between them. CDR1 and CDR2 from the germline V gene are SNHLY and FYNNEI. CDR3 residues: CASSEALGPGSNQPQHF. Written as DNA, the CDR3 is TGTGCCAGCAGTGAAGCGCTTGGGCCGGGGAGCAATCAGCCCCAGCATTTT.

V gene TRBV2 combines with J gene TRBJ2-7; D call uncertain. The length of the CDR3 is 14 residues. Trimming took off 2 bases at V and 0 bases at J, with 8 bases between the two ends. CDR1 is SNHLY and CDR2 is FYNNEI in the germline V gene. The CDR3 region has the DNA TGTGCCAGCAGTGAAAAGAGGAGCTCCTACGAGCAGTACTTC. Amino acid sequence: CASSEKRSSYEQYF.

The count of this clone is one. The chain couples TRBV6-1 to TRBJ1-1, with 9 bases matching TRBD1. The CDR3 extends over 14 amino acids. Germline V gene data show CDR1 as MNHNS and CDR2 as SASEGT. V trimming: 7 bases; J trimming: 4 bases; junction bases outside the gene matches: 7. The DNA of the CDR3 is TGTGCCAGCAACACAGGGGGCGCGTTCACTGAAGCTTTCTTT. Its translation: CASNTGGAFTEAFF.

V is TRBV9 and J is TRBJ2-4; D perhaps matches TRBD2 (6 bases). There are 13 residues in the CDR3. Trimming shortened V by 0 bases and J by 9 bases, and 10 bases separated the two germline ends. The germline V gene encodes CDR1 SGDLS and CDR2 YYNGEE. Here the CDR3 reads CASSVEDYSIQYF. DNA for the CDR3: TGTGCCAGCAGCGTAGAGGACTACAGCATTCAGTACTTC.

The rearrangement links TRBV5-5 to TRBJ2-7, with TRBD1 matching over 7 bases. CDR1 SGHKS and CDR2 YYEKEE come from the germline V gene (reference sequence). V trimming: 4 bases; J trimming: 1 base; junction bases outside the gene matches: 8. The CDR3 consists of 15 residues. In nucleotides, the CDR3 is TGTGCCAGCAGCCTCCAACAGGGGTCGTCCTACGAGCAGTACTTC. This encodes CASSLQQGSSYEQYF.

This clone has more than one count but fewer than ten. The chain couples TRBV11-3 to TRBJ2-7; D is possibly TRBD2 (5 bases). Germline V CDR1 and CDR2: SGHNT, YENEEA. Trimming cost V 3 bases and J 8 bases, with 11 bases left between them. The CDR3 has 12 residues. The CDR3 bases are TGTGCCAGCAGCTTCTCCGAGGGTCAGCAGTACTTC. It specifies CASSFSEGQQYF.

This clone was picked up a small number of times. The chain has TRBV9 and TRBJ1-1; D is unclear. The CDR3 loop spans 15 amino acids. Germline V gene data show CDR1 as SGDLS and CDR2 as YYNGEE. Between the trimmed V and J ends, which lost 4 bases and 6 bases, there was a span of 19 bases. CDR3 sequence reads: CASSPLDQGVAEAFF. CDR3 bases: TGTGCCAGCAGCCCCCTCGATCAAGGAGTGGCTGAAGCTTTCTTT.

V usage is TRBV6-6 and J usage is TRBJ2-7; 9 bases fit TRBD1. J gave up 0 bases and V 7 bases, and 4 bases lay outside the gene matches. CDR1 and CDR2 from the germline V gene are MNHNY and SVGAGI (reference sequence). The CDR3 has 14 residues. Here the CDR3 reads CASTRQGVSYEQYF. The CDR3 DNA sequence: TGTGCCAGCACCCGACAGGGGGTCTCCTACGAGCAGTACTTC.

This chain links TRBV4-1 with TRBJ1-1; the D is unclear. Deletions cut 4 bases from V and 1 base from J, with 10 bases between. Germline CDR1 reads MGHRA; CDR2 reads YSYEKL. The CDR3 consists of 14 residues. This CDR3 reads CASSPATGNTEAFF. The CDR3 coding sequence is TGCGCCAGCAGCCCGGCCACGGGGAACACTGAAGCTTTCTTT.

The rearrangement uses TRBV30 and TRBJ2-7, with TRBD1 identical over 7 bases. With 3 bases clipped from V and 4 bases from J, the junction kept 3 bases outside the gene matches. CDR3 length: 12 residues. CDR1 is GTSNPN, CDR2 SVGIG, per germline (reference sequence). CDR3 sequence reads: CAWRATGYEQYF. The DNA for the CDR3 is TGTGCCTGGAGAGCGACAGGGTACGAGCAGTACTTC.

The sample holds a few counts of this clone. The chain recombines TRBV11-2 with TRBJ2-3, with TRBD2 matching 12 bases. The CDR3 loop spans 19 amino acids. V lost 4 bases and J lost 0; bases outside the gene matches: 11. Germline loops: CDR1 SGHAT, CDR2 FQNNGV. This chain's CDR3 is CASSSRLAGATLSTDTQYF. The CDR3 region has the DNA TGTGCCAGCAGCTCTAGACTAGCGGGGGCCACACTTAGCACAGATACGCAGTATTTT.